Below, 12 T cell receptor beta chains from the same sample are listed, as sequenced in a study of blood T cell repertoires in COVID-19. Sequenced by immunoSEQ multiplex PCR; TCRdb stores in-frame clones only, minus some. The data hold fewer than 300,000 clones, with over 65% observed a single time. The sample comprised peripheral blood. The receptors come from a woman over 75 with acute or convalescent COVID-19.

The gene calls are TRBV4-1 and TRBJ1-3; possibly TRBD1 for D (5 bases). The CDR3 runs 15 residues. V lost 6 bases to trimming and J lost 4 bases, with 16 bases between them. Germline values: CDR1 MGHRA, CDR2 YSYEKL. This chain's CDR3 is CASSLSWGVGNTIYF. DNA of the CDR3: TGCGCCAGCAGTCTCTCGTGGGGGGTCGGAAACACCATATATTTT.

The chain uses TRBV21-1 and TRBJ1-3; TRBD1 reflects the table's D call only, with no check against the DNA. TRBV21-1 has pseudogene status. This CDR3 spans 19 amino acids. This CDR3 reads CASSKSGQGRGVSGNTIYF. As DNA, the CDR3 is TGTGCCAGCAGCAAATCCGGACAGGGTAGAGGGGTCTCTGGAAACACCATATATTTT.

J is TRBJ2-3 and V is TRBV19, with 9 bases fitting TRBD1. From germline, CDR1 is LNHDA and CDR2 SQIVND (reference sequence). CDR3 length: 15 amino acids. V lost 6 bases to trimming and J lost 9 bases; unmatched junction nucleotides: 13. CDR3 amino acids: CASSDRTGALRTQYF. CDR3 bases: TGTGCCAGTAGCGACCGGACAGGGGCTTTGAGAACGCAGTATTTT.

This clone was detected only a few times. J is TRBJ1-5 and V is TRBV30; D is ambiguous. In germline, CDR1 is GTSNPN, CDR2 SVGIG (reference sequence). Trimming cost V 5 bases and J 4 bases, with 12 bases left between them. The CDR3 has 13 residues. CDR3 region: CAWAAGGNQPQHF. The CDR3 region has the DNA TGTGCCTGGGCCGCCGGCGGGAATCAGCCCCAGCATTTT. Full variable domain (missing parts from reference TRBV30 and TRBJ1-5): SQTIHQWPATLVQPVGSPLSLECTVEGTSNPNLYWYRQAAGRGLQLLFYSVGIGQISSEVPQNLSASRPQDRQFILSSKKLLLSDSGFYLCAWAAGGNQPQHFGDGTRLSIL.

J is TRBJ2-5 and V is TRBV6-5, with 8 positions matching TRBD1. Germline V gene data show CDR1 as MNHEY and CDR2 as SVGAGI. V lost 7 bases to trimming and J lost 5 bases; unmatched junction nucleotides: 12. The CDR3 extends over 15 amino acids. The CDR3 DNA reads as TGTGCCAGCAAATCCGCAGGGGGCGCTCGGGAGACCCAGTACTTC. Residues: CASKSAGGARETQYF.

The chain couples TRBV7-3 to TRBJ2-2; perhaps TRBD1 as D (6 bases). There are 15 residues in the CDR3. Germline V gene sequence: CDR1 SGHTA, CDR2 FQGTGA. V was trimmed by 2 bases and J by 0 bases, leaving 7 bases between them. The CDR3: CASSLGTSNTGELFF. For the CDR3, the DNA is TGTGCCAGCAGCTTAGGGACATCGAACACCGGGGAGCTGTTTTTT.

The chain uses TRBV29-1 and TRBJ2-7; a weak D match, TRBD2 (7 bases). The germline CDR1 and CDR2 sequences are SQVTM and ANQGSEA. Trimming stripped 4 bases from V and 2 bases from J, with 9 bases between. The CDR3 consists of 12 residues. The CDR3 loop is CSVVRGPYEQYF. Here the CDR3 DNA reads TGCAGCGTTGTGCGGGGGCCCTACGAGCAGTACTTC.

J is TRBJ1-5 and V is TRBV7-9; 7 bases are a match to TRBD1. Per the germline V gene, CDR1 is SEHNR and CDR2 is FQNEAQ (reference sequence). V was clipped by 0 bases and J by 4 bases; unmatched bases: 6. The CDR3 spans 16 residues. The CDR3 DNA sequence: TGTGCCAGCAGCTTAGCTTACGGCAGGGGGAATCAGCCCCAGCATTTT. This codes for CASSLAYGRGNQPQHF.

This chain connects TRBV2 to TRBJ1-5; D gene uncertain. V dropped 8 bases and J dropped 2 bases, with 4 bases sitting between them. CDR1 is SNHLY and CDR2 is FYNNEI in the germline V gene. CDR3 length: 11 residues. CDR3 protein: CASGGNQPQHF. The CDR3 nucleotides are TGTGCCAGCGGAGGCAATCAGCCCCAGCATTTT.

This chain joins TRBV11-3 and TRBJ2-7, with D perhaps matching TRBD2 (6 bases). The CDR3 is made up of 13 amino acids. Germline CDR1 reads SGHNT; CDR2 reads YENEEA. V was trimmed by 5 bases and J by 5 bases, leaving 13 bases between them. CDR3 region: CASSLRGGNEQYF. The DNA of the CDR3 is TGTGCCAGCAGCCTCCGGGGAGGTAACGAGCAGTACTTC.

The CDR3 region is CASSFQASGSVNEQFF. The DNA for the CDR3 is TGTGCCAGCAGCTTTCAAGCTAGCGGGAGTGTCAATGAGCAGTTCTTC. This rearrangement joins TRBV7-2 to TRBJ2-1, with 10 bases lining up with TRBD2. The CDR3 loop spans 16 amino acids. Germline CDR1 reads SGHTA; CDR2 reads FQGNSA. The J segment lost 6 bases and the V segment lost 3 bases, leaving 8 bases of the junction unmatched.

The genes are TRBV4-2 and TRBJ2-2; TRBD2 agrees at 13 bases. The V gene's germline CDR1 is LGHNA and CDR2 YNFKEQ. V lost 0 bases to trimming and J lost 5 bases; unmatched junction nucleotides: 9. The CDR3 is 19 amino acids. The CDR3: CASSQELLAGGPLTGELFF. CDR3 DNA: TGTGCCAGCAGCCAAGAATTACTAGCGGGAGGGCCTTTGACCGGGGAGCTGTTTTTT.